A single sample is the source of the 21 T cell receptor beta chains below, sequenced in a study of regulatory T cells in long-lasting Graves disease. To make TCR beta libraries, researchers used iRepertoire HTBI primers and Arm-PCR of CDR3 regions. Via MiXCR, TCRdb re-called the multiplex PCR reads, giving one row per CDR3 protein. The table has about 430,000 distinct CDR3 sequences, roughly 15% seen once. Time point in this sample: newly diagnosed GD, antithyroid drugs for less than 3 months. The TCR library used RNA extracted from PBMCs. These data also featured in a second study, about T cells in Graves' hyperthyroidism and ophthalmopathy.

The material sequenced was peripheral blood mononuclear cells (PBMCs), taken at new diagnosis, from a patient treated with antithyroid drugs. The source is a woman aged 40 to 49 with Graves disease.

This clonotype was found many times. The chain carries TRBV28 and TRBJ2-7; possible D gene TRBD1, 5 bases. This CDR3 contains 15 residues. The germline V and J ends were trimmed by 2 bases and 0 bases, with 11 bases remaining between them. Germline lookup yields CDR1 MDHEN and CDR2 SYDVKM. The CDR3 protein is CASSLGAQSSYEQYF. The CDR3 DNA sequence: TGTGCCAGCAGTTTAGGGGCTCAAAGCTCCTACGAGCAGTACTTC.

This clonotype showed up many times. The chain employs TRBV7-8 and TRBJ2-4; no definite D call. Looked up from germline, CDR1 is SGHVS and CDR2 is FQNEAQ. This CDR3 has 14 residues. V was pared by 3 bases and J by 0 bases, with 6 bases between. The CDR3 is CASSLGRAKNIQYF. The CDR3 DNA reads TGTGCCAGCAGCTTGGGCAGAGCCAAAAACATTCAGTACTTC.

This clonotype was counted ten times or more. The CDR3 DNA is TGTGCCAGCAGCCCCCTTGTTGGTAGCGGGAGGGCCGCAGATACGCAGTATTTT. It yields the protein CASSPLVGSGRAADTQYF. J is TRBJ2-3 and V is TRBV11-2, with 11 bases matching TRBD2. Germline trimming cut 5 bases from V and 4 bases from J; bases unmatched to any gene: 14. Germline CDR1 SGHAT, CDR2 FQNNGV. The CDR3 sequence is 18 residues long.

This clonotype was seen at least ten times. This sequence joins TRBV27 and TRBJ2-7, with 7 nucleotides matching TRBD1. V shed 4 bases and J 3 bases; nucleotides not matched to a gene: 24. The CDR3 spans 20 residues. Germline CDR1 and CDR2: MNHEY and SMNVEV (reference sequence). The CDR3 bases are TGTGCCAGCAGTTACACTTTATTACCCGAACAGGGGACGACCATCTACGAGCAGTACTTC. It is translated as CASSYTLLPEQGTTIYEQYF.

In regard to this clonotype: Possible read error: a much larger clone is one base away. The rearrangement links TRBV7-6 to TRBJ2-7; D call uncertain. V lost 1 base, J lost 3 bases, and 13 bases lay in between. CDR1 is SGHVS and CDR2 is FNYEAQ in the germline V gene. The CDR3 length is 15 residues. Here the CDR3 reads CASSLEGIPVYEQYF. The DNA for the CDR3 is TGTGCCAGCAGCTTAGAAGGTATCCCCGTCTACGAGCAGTACTTC. The variable domain in full, completed from reference TRBV7-6 and TRBJ2-7, reads GAGVSQSPRYKVTKRGQDVALRCDPISGHVSLYWYRQALGQGPEFLTYFNYEAQQDKSGLPNDRFSAERPEGSISTLTIQRTEQRDSAMYRCASSLEGIPVYEQYFGPGTRLTVT.

The chain uses TRBV6-5 and TRBJ1-5; the match to TRBD1 covers 7 bases. Per the germline V gene, CDR1 is MNHEY and CDR2 is SVGAGI. CDR3 length: 15 residues. The V gene end was trimmed by 0 bases and the J gene end by 4 bases; junction bases not matched to a gene: 3. The CDR3 nucleotides read TGTGCCAGCAGTTACTCGGGACAGAGAAATCAGCCCCAGCATTTT. As protein: CASSYSGQRNQPQHF.

This clonotype has a count of ten or more. The chain carries TRBV7-2 and TRBJ2-7, with 10 bases identical to TRBD1. The CDR3 has 16 amino acids. With 0 bases clipped from V and 1 base from J, the junction kept 3 bases outside the gene matches. In germline, CDR1 is SGHTA, CDR2 FQGNSA. DNA for the CDR3: TGTGCCAGCAGCTTAGCCTCGGGACAGGGGTCCTACGAGCAGTACTTC. It encodes CASSLASGQGSYEQYF. Full variable domain (remainder filled in from reference TRBV7-2 and TRBJ2-7): GAGVSQSPSNKVTEKGKDVELRCDPISGHTALYWYRQSLGQGLEFLIYFQGNSAPDKSGLPSDRFSAERTGGSVSTLTIQRTQQEDSAVYLCASSLASGQGSYEQYFGPGTRLTVT.

This clonotype was detected many times. V usage is TRBV27 and J usage is TRBJ2-5; 7 nucleotides align to TRBD1. CDR3 size: 14 residues. CDR1 and CDR2 (germline): MNHEY, SMNVEV (reference sequence). Losses at the gene ends were 5 bases for V and 4 bases for J; bases not matched to a gene: 7. Here the CDR3 reads CASSPGQLGETQYF. The CDR3 DNA sequence: TGTGCCAGCAGTCCGGGACAGTTGGGAGAGACCCAGTACTTC.

This clonotype was observed at least ten times. The gene calls are TRBV20-1 and TRBJ2-1; no clear D gene. The germline gives CDR1 DFQATT, CDR2 SNEGSKA (reference sequence). The germline V and J ends were trimmed by 0 bases and 6 bases, with 15 bases remaining between them. This CDR3 region has 15 residues. CDR3 residues: CSARDLVVLRNEQFF. CDR3 nucleotide sequence: TGCAGTGCTAGAGATCTGGTAGTCCTACGCAATGAGCAGTTCTTC.

The chain uses TRBV5-6 and TRBJ2-7; no clear D gene. Trimming removed 0 bases from V and 4 bases from J, with 11 bases in between. Germline CDR1 SGHDT, CDR2 YYEEEE. The length of the CDR3 is 14 residues. The CDR3 sequence: CASSLGGNLYEQYF. The DNA for the CDR3 is TGTGCCAGCAGCTTGGGGGGAAACTTGTACGAGCAGTACTTC.

This clonotype was seen a handful of times. The J gene is TRBJ2-7, the V gene TRBV10-3; D might be TRBD1 (6 bases). The CDR3 covers 14 residues. V dropped 10 bases and J dropped 6 bases, with 22 bases sitting between them. Germline values: CDR1 ENHRY, CDR2 SYGVKD. CDR3: CASHPVQGEGEQYF. The CDR3 coding sequence is TGTGCCAGCCACCCCGTACAGGGAGAGGGCGAGCAGTACTTC.

This clonotype was seen ten or more times. This chain joins TRBV7-9 and TRBJ2-5, with TRBD2 matching over 15 bases. The CDR3 sequence is 18 residues long. The V gene's germline CDR1 is SEHNR and CDR2 FQNEAQ (reference sequence). V lost 2 bases, J lost 5 bases, and 9 bases stayed unmatched. DNA of the CDR3: TGTGCCAGCAGCTTACCGGGACTAGCGGGAGGCGGAAGGGAGACCCAGTACTTC. This gives the protein CASSLPGLAGGGRETQYF.

Details on this clonotype: A much larger clonotype is one base distant, so this may be a read error. V gene TRBV7-9 combines with J gene TRBJ2-3; 7 bases match TRBD2. Trimming took 1 base from V and 4 from J; bases not matched to a gene: 11. CDR3 length: 17 residues. Germline V gene lookup returns CDR1 SEHNR and CDR2 FQNEAQ (reference sequence). CDR3 nucleotides: TGTGCCAGCAGCTTAGGAACGACTAGCAGGAGCTCAGATACGCAGTATTTT. Its protein product is CASSLGTTSRSSDTQYF.

This clonotype has ten or more counts. This chain links TRBV7-8 with TRBJ2-1; 7 bases fit TRBD2. V dropped 5 bases and J dropped 4; count of bases not matched to a gene: 2. Germline V gene data show CDR1 as SGHVS and CDR2 as FQNEAQ. The CDR3 is made up of 13 amino acids. CDR3 in amino acids: CASSTGLYNEQFF. The CDR3 nucleotides are TGTGCCAGCAGCACGGGACTATACAATGAGCAGTTCTTC. The full variable domain, in which reference TRBV7-8 and TRBJ2-1 provide the parts outside the CDR3, is GAGVSQSPRYKVAKRGQDVALRCDPISGHVSLFWYQQALGQGPEFLTYFQNEAQLDKSGLPSDRFFAERPEGSVSTLKIQRTQQEDSAVYLCASSTGLYNEQFFGPGTRLTVL.

This clonotype was seen a few times. The chain has TRBV15 and TRBJ2-3, with a possible D match to TRBD2 (5 bases). The CDR3 is 15 residues long. From germline, CDR1 is LNHNV and CDR2 YYDKDF (reference sequence). V lost 2 bases and J lost 1, with 10 bases in between. The CDR3 DNA reads TGTGCCACCAGCAGAACCAGGACTCGCACAGATACGCAGTATTTT. It encodes CATSRTRTRTDTQYF.

This clonotype appeared many times. This sequence joins TRBV11-2 and TRBJ1-1; D unresolved. CDR1 is SGHAT and CDR2 is FQNNGV in the germline V gene. The V end was cut by 0 bases, the J end by 0 bases, with 8 bases between. CDR3 length equals 15 residues. This chain's CDR3 is CASSLDPGMNTEAFF. The CDR3 DNA is TGTGCCAGCAGCTTAGATCCCGGCATGAACACTGAAGCTTTCTTT. The whole variable domain, filled in from reference TRBV11-2 and TRBJ1-1, reads EAGVAQSPRYKIIEKRQSVAFWCNPISGHATLYWYQQILGQGPKLLIQFQNNGVVDDSQLPKDRFSAERLKGVDSTLKIQPAKLEDSAVYLCASSLDPGMNTEAFFGQGTRLTVV.

At least ten counts were recorded for this clonotype. This chain joins TRBV27 and TRBJ2-7; D is uncertain. The CDR3 is 13 amino acids. Trimming cost V 3 bases and J 3 bases, with 9 bases left between them. CDR1 is MNHEY and CDR2 is SMNVEV in the germline V gene (reference sequence). CDR3 in amino acids: CASSFGRVYEQYF. The CDR3 DNA reads TGTGCCAGCAGTTTCGGACGGGTCTACGAGCAGTACTTC.

This clonotype was counted between two and nine times. The CDR3, as DNA: TGTGCCAGCAGCTTAGCGGAGGCTTACACTGAAGCTTTCTTT. This sequence encodes CASSLAEAYTEAFF. This chain links TRBV7-8 with TRBJ1-1; D unclear. The CDR3 has 14 residues. In germline, CDR1 is SGHVS, CDR2 FQNEAQ. V was clipped by 0 bases and J by 3 bases, with 8 bases between them.

This clonotype was found a few times. This sequence joins TRBV20-1 and TRBJ2-3; the match to TRBD2 covers 10 bases. The V gene's germline CDR1 is DFQATT and CDR2 SNEGSKA (reference sequence). Unmatched junction bases numbered 2, after V lost 8 bases and J lost 3 bases. The CDR3 runs to 12 residues. The CDR3 DNA reads as TGCAGTTTGACTAGCGGGACAGATACGCAGTATTTT. Its translation: CSLTSGTDTQYF.

Many counts were recorded for this clonotype. The chain is built from TRBV5-1 and TRBJ2-7; 14 bases are shared with TRBD2. Germline CDR1 SGHRS, CDR2 YFSETQ. The CDR3 is made up of 16 amino acids. Trimming took 5 bases from V and 4 from J; bases not matched to a gene: 8. The CDR3 DNA is TGCGCCAGCAGACCCCACGGGACTAGCGGGAGTTACGAGCAGTACTTC. It translates to CASRPHGTSGSYEQYF.

V gene TRBV29-1 combines with J gene TRBJ2-1, with 11 bases identical to TRBD2. The trim removed 3 bases at V and 2 bases at J, leaving 6 bases unmatched. Germline V CDR1 and CDR2: SQVTM, ANQGSEA. The CDR3 sequence is 16 residues long. DNA for the CDR3: TGCAGCGTTGAGGACTTTAGCGGGAGGGCCTACAATGAGCAGTTCTTC. It encodes CSVEDFSGRAYNEQFF.